This entry lists 19 T cell receptor beta chains sequenced from one sample in a study of T-cell memory formation after mild COVID-19. Via MiXCR, TCRdb re-called the 5' RACE reads, giving one row per CDR3 protein. The profile covers some 57,000 distinct CDR3 sequences, with about 12% appearing a single time and 24% taken by the ten largest. Sequencing was performed on PBMCs or a T cell subset sorted from them (not recorded which). These receptors all stem from a man aged 18 to 30 who had mild COVID-19 (a few samples of this study predate the infection). Cell type and time point are not known.

This chain links TRBV5-6 with TRBJ1-2; 7 bases agree with TRBD1. The CDR3 consists of 14 residues. CDR1 SGHDT and CDR2 YYEEEE come from the germline V gene. V lost 2 bases to trimming and J lost 8 bases; unmatched junction nucleotides: 9. The CDR3 sequence is CASSLTDRAAGYTF. The CDR3 coding sequence is TGTGCCAGCAGCTTAACCGACAGGGCTGCGGGCTACACCTTC.

The chain recombines TRBV9 with TRBJ1-1, with D maybe TRBD1 (6 bases). This CDR3 spans 15 amino acids. CDR1 is SGDLS and CDR2 is YYNGEE in the germline V gene. Trimming left V 4 bases short and J 1 base short, with 14 bases between. The CDR3, as DNA: TGTGCCAGCAGCCCTAAGGGGGGCGCGAACACTGAAGCTTTCTTT. Amino acid sequence: CASSPKGGANTEAFF.

This clonotype was picked up a small number of times. The junction departs from germline at one end; a sequencing error may be responsible. The chain has TRBV2 and TRBJ2-5; no clear D. This CDR3 has 9 amino acids. CDR1 is SNHLY, CDR2 FYNNEI, per germline. The CDR3 DNA reads TGTGCCAGCGGGTCCGTGCGGCACTTC. Its translation: CASGSVRHF.

The chain employs TRBV2 and TRBJ1-1, with D possibly matching TRBD1 (5 bases). Trimming cost V 8 bases and J 1 base, with 11 bases left between them. The CDR3 sequence is 13 residues long. Germline V gives CDR1 SNHLY, CDR2 FYNNEI. The CDR3 spells CASSNQGNTEAFF. The CDR3 coding sequence is TGTGCCAGCTCGAACCAGGGGAACACTGAAGCTTTCTTT.

Only a few counts were recorded for this clonotype. The chain uses TRBV6-6 and TRBJ2-5, with unresolved D. Trimming removed 6 bases at V and 2 bases at J, with 16 bases between. CDR3 size: 15 residues. In germline, CDR1 is MNHNY, CDR2 SVGAGI (reference sequence). As DNA, the CDR3 is TGTGCCAGCAGCCTCGACGGACGCGAGCAAGAGACCCAGTACTTC. Amino acids: CASSLDGREQETQYF.

This clonotype was counted at least ten times. The rearrangement uses TRBV27 and TRBJ2-5, with D maybe TRBD2 (5 bases). This CDR3 has 12 residues. Trimming removed 6 bases from V and 2 bases from J, with 7 bases in between. Germline CDR1 MNHEY, CDR2 SMNVEV (reference sequence). The CDR3 sequence: CASRGLQETQYF. The CDR3 coding sequence is TGTGCCAGCAGAGGACTTCAAGAGACCCAGTACTTC.

This clonotype has more than one count but fewer than ten. The rearrangement uses TRBV20-1 and TRBJ2-7; either TRBD1 or TRBD2 may fit D (5 bases each). The V gene lost 5 bases and the J gene lost 9 bases, with 20 bases spanning the gap. CDR1 and CDR2 (germline): DFQATT, SNEGSKA (reference sequence). CDR3 size: 13 residues. CDR3 DNA: TGCAGTGCTCAGAAACCGGGACGGCAAGGGCAGTACTTC. Amino acids: CSAQKPGRQGQYF.

This clonotype turned up a few times. The chain has TRBV7-2 and TRBJ1-6; D gene unclear. V lost 3 bases and J 5 bases, leaving 8 bases between the germline ends. CDR3 length equals 14 residues. Germline V lookup: CDR1 SGHTA, CDR2 FQGNSA. The CDR3 spells CASSFRVNNSPLHF. CDR3 coding DNA: TGTGCCAGCAGCTTCCGGGTAAATAATTCACCCCTCCACTTT.

This chain connects TRBV28 to TRBJ2-7; 8 nucleotides match TRBD2. CDR1 is MDHEN and CDR2 is SYDVKM in the germline V gene. CDR3 size: 13 residues. Trimming at V came to 3 bases and at J to 6 bases, leaving 4 bases not matched to a gene. The CDR3 nucleotides read TGTGCCAGCAGTTTCGGGACTAGTTCCGAGCAGTACGTC. Encoded protein: CASSFGTSSEQYV.

V gene TRBV5-1 combines with J gene TRBJ1-1, with 8 positions matching TRBD1. Looked up from germline, CDR1 is SGHRS and CDR2 is YFSETQ. This CDR3 comprises 14 residues. V was pared by 2 bases and J by 5 bases, with 5 bases of the junction left unmatched. This CDR3 reads CASSFMTGATEAFF. For the CDR3, the DNA is TGCGCCAGCAGCTTTATGACAGGGGCTACTGAAGCTTTCTTT.

The chain's CDR3 is CASSLKRTDTQYF. The CDR3 DNA is TGTGCCAGCAGTTTGAAACGCACAGATACGCAGTATTTT. The chain couples TRBV27 to TRBJ2-3; no definite D call. CDR1 is MNHEY, CDR2 SMNVEV, per germline (reference sequence). This CDR3 has 13 residues. The ends were cut back, 3 bases at V and 1 base at J, with 5 bases in the middle.

In its sample, this clonotype was seen many times. The V and J genes are TRBV7-9 and TRBJ1-6; possibly TRBD1 for D (6 bases). Germline V gives CDR1 SEHNR, CDR2 FQNEAQ (reference sequence). Trimming pared 3 bases from V and 10 bases from J, leaving 16 bases between. The length of the CDR3 is 15 residues. The CDR3 coding sequence is TGTGCCAGCAGCTTGGCAGGGGCGCGGAGCTCACCCCTCCACTTT. Its protein is CASSLAGARSSPLHF.

This clonotype was counted between two and nine times. The rearrangement links TRBV28 to TRBJ1-1, with D maybe TRBD1 (5 bases). This CDR3 has 14 amino acids. The V gene's germline CDR1 is MDHEN and CDR2 SYDVKM. Trimming stripped 5 bases from V and 4 bases from J, with 14 bases between. CDR3 sequence: CASSPAGGSTEAFF. The CDR3 bases are TGTGCCAGCAGTCCAGCCGGGGGGAGCACTGAAGCTTTCTTT.

This clonotype was found a few times. The CDR3 spells CASSLGTGVSLGETQYF. The DNA of the CDR3 is TGCGCCAGCAGCTTGGGGACAGGGGTTTCCCTTGGAGAGACCCAGTACTTC. V is TRBV5-1 and J is TRBJ2-5; 9 bases align to TRBD1. The CDR3 is 17 amino acids. V shed 0 bases, J shed 4 bases, and the junction held 10 bases outside the gene matches. CDR1 SGHRS and CDR2 YFSETQ come from the germline V gene.

This clonotype was counted only a few times. This chain connects TRBV7-9 to TRBJ2-2, with D possibly TRBD1 on 5 matching bases. Per the germline V gene, CDR1 is SEHNR and CDR2 is FQNEAQ (reference sequence). Trimming took off 4 bases at V and 6 bases at J, with 15 bases between the two ends. The length of the CDR3 is 15 residues. In nucleotides, the CDR3 is TGTGCCAGCAGCTCATTACGTAGGGGCTCCGGGGAGCTGTTTTTT. This translates into CASSSLRRGSGELFF.

This sequence joins TRBV12-3 or TRBV12-4 and TRBJ1-6; D possibly corresponds to TRBD1 (5 bases). Trimming removed 3 bases from V and 10 bases from J, with 16 bases in between. The CDR3 consists of 15 residues. CDR3 loop: CASSFRGLLGSPLHF. CDR3 DNA: TGTGCCAGCAGTTTTAGGGGTTTGCTCGGATCACCCCTCCACTTT.

This clonotype was observed many times. The gene calls are TRBV6-5 and TRBJ2-5; a weak D match, TRBD1 (6 bases). Trimming cost V 6 bases and J 0 bases, with 14 bases left between them. CDR3 length equals 15 residues. Looked up from germline, CDR1 is MNHEY and CDR2 is SVGAGI. The CDR3 spells CASRTTGVYQETQYF. CDR3 DNA: TGTGCCAGCAGGACGACAGGCGTGTACCAAGAGACCCAGTACTTC.

The V call is TRBV14, the J call TRBJ1-2, with D hard to call. The CDR3 is made up of 13 amino acids. The V and J ends lost 0 bases and 4 bases respectively, with 6 bases between them. Germline-derived CDR1 and CDR2 are SGHDN and FVKESK. CDR3 sequence: CASSQDRSYGYTF. CDR3 bases: TGTGCCAGCAGCCAAGACAGGAGCTATGGCTACACCTTC. The whole variable domain, remainder taken from reference TRBV14 and TRBJ1-2, is EAGVTQFPSHSVIEKGQTVTLRCDPISGHDNLYWYRRVMGKEIKFLLHFVKESKQDESGMPNNRFLAERTGGTYSTLKVQPAELEDSGVYFCASSQDRSYGYTFGSGTRLTVV.

This clonotype was seen repeatedly, ten times or more. One end of the junction does not line up with germline, which may come from a read error. The gene calls are TRBV7-9 and TRBJ2-1; D is undetermined. Germline lookup yields CDR1 SEHNR and CDR2 FQNEAQ (reference sequence). There are 13 residues in the CDR3. This chain's CDR3 is CASSKFDKSRKVF. The DNA for the CDR3 is TGTGCCAGCTCCAAGTTTGACAAGTCACGCAAGGTCTTC.